The present T cell receptor (beta chain) was sequenced within a study of blood T cells in healthy people across ages. Through a sample-barcoded 5' primer and a J-beta primer mix, a second PCR was run for about 7 to 12 cycles. Using its own MiXCR run on the 5' RACE reads, TCRdb lists one record per CDR3 protein. The sample holds 800,000 to 1,300,000 distinct CDR3 sequences, about 23% seen once. CDR1 and CDR2 from the germline V gene are MNHEY and SMNVEV (reference sequence). Trimming took off 3 bases at V and 9 bases at J, with 14 bases between the two ends. The CDR3 sequence is 13 residues long. Russia was home to the donors, healthy Caucasian individuals aged roughly 6 to 90. The same sample was also studied in work on T cells of mothers and their children.

The clonotype comes from a girl aged 2 to 9 in good health. The sequenced material came from blood. The chain links TRBV27 to TRBJ2-5; D may be TRBD2 (5 bases). CDR3 in amino acids: CASSLGAQAAQYF. The CDR3 nucleotides are TGTGCCAGCAGTTTGGGAGCGCAAGCAGCCCAGTACTTC.